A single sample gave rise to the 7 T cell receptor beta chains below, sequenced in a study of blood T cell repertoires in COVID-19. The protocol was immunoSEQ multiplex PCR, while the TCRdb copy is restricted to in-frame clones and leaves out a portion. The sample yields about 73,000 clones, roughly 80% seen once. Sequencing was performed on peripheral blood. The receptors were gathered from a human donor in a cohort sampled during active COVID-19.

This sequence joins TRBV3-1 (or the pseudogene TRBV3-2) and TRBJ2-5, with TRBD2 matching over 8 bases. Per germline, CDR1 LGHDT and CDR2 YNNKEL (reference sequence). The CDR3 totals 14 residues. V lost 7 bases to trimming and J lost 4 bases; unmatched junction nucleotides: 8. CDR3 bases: TGTGCCAGCACCCCGGGGGGGGGCCCAGAGACCCAGTACTTC. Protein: CASTPGGGPETQYF.

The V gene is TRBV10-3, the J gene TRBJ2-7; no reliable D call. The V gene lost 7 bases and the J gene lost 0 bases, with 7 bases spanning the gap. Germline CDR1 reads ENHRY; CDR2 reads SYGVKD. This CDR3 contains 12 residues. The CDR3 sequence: CAINAGSYEQYF. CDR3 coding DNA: TGTGCCATCAACGCAGGCTCCTACGAGCAGTACTTC.

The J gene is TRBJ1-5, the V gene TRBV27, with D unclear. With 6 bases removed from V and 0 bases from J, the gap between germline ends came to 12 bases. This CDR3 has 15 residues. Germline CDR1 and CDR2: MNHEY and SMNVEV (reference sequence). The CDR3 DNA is TGTGCCAGCAGGATGGGCTACAATAGCAATCAGCCCCAGCATTTT. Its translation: CASRMGYNSNQPQHF.

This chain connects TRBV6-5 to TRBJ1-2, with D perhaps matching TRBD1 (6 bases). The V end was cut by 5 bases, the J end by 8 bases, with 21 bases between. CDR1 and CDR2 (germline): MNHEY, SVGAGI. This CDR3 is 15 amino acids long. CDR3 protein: CASSQGNRDWLGYTF. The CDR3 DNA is TGTGCCAGCAGTCAGGGGAACAGGGATTGGCTGGGCTACACCTTC.

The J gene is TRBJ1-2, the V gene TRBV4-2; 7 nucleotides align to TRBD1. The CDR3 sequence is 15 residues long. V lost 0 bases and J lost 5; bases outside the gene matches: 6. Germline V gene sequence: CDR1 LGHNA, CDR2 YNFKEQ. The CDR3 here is CASSQETTGNYGYTF. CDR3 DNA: TGTGCCAGCAGCCAAGAAACGACAGGGAATTATGGCTACACCTTC.

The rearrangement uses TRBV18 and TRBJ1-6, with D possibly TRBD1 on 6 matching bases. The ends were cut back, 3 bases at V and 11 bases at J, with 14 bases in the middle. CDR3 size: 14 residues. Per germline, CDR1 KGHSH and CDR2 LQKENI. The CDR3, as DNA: TGTGCCAGCTCACCCAGGGGCGCCGAAACACCCCTCCACTTT. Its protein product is CASSPRGAETPLHF.

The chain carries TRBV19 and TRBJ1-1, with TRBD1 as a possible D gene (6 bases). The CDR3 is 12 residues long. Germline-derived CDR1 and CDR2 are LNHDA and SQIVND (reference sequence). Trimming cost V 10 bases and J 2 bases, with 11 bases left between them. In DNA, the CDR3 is TGTGCCACTCAACAGGGTAACACTGAAGCTTTCTTT. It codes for CATQQGNTEAFF. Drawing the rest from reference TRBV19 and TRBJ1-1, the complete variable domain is DGGITQSPKYLFRKEGQNVTLSCEQNLNHDAMYWYRQDPGQGLRLIYYSQIVNDFQKGDIAEGYSVSREKKESFPLTVTSAQKNPTAFYLCATQQGNTEAFFGQGTRLTVV.